This TCR beta chain was sequenced during a study of lymphopenia after photon versus proton radiotherapy. Findings and limits, study-wide: Photon-treated patients lost naive T cells and TCR diversity; proton-treated stayed stable. Survival link was tested only in deceased patients; proton benefit remains a possibility.

In the case of this clone: Its antigen remains unidentified.

V was clipped by 4 bases and J by 5 bases; unmatched bases: 4. The V gene's germline CDR1 is SEHNR and CDR2 FQNEAQ (reference sequence). The CDR3 is 14 amino acids. Sequencing used immunoSEQ multiplex PCR; TCRdb keeps in-frame clones, though not all of them. In the table there are over 55,000 clones, more than 75% of which are singletons. The origin of this receptor is a man older than 75 with esophageal cancer. The chain uses TRBV7-9 and TRBJ1-2; 10 positions agree with TRBD1. The material was peripheral blood, obtained from a patient treated with proton-based radiotherapy. The CDR3 spells CASSYGTGEYGYTF. In nucleotides, the CDR3 is TGTGCCAGCAGCTACGGGACAGGGGAATATGGCTACACCTTC. The variable domain in full, with the rest retrieved from reference TRBV7-9 and TRBJ1-2, is DTGVSQNPRHKITKRGQNVTFRCDPISEHNRLYWYRQTLGQGPEFLTYFQNEAQLEKSRLLSDRFSAERPKGSFSTLEIQRTEQGDSAMYLCASSYGTGEYGYTFGSGTRLTVV.